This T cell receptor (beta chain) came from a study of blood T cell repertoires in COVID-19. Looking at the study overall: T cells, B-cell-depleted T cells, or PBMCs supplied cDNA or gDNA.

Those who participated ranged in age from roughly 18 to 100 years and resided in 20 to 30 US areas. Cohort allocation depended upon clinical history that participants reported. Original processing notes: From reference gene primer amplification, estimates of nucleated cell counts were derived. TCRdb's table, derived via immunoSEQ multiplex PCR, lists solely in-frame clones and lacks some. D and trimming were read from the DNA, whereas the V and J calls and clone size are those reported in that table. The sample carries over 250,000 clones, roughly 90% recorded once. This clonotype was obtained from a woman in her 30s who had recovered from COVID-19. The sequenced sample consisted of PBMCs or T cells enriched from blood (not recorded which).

The CDR3 sequence: CASQLWTLRPVPTNEKLFF. The CDR3 nucleotides read TGTGCCAGCCAACTTTGGACACTAAGGCCGGTTCCAACTAATGAAAAACTGTTTTTT. The chain combines TRBV11-3 with TRBJ1-4, with D perhaps TRBD1 (5 bases). CDR1 is SGHNT, CDR2 YENEEA, per germline. This CDR3 has 19 residues. V lost 8 bases and J 0 bases, leaving 25 bases between the germline ends.